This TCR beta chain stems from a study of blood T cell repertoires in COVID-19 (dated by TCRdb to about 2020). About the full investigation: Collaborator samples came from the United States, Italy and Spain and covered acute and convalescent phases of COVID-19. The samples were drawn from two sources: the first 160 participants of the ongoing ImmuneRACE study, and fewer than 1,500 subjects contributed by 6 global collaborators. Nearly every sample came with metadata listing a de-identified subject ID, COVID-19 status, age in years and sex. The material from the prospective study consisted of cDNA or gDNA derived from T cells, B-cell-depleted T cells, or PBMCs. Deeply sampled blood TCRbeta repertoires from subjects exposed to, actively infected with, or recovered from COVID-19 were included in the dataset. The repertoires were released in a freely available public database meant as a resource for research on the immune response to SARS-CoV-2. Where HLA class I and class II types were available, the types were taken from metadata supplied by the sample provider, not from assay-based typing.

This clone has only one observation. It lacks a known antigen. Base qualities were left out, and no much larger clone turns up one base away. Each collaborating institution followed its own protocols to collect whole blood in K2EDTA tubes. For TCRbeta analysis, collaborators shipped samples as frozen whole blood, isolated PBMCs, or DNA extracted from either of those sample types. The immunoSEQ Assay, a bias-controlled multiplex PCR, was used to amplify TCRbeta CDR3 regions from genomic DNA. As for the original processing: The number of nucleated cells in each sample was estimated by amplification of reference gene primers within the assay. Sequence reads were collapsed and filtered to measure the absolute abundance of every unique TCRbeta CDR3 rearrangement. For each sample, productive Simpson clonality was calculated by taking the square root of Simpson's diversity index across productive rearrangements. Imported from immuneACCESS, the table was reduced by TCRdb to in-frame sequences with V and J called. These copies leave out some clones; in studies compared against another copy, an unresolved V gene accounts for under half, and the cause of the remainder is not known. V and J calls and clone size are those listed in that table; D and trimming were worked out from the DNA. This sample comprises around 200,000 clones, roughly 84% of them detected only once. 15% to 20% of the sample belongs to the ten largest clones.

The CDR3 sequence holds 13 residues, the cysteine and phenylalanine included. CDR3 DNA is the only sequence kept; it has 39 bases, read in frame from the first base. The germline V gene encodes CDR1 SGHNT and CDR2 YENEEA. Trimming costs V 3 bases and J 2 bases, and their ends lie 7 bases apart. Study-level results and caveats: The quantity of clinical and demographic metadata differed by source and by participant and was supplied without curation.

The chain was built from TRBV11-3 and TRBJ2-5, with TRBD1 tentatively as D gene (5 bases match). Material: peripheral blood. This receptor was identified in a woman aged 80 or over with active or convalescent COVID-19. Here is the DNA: TGTGCCAGCAGCTTGGGGCGGCAAGAGACCCAGTACTTC. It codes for CASSLGRQETQYF. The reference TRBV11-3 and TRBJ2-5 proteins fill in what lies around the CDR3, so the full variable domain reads EAGVVQSPRYKIIEKKQPVAFWCNPISGHNTLYWYLQNLGQGPELLIRYENEEAVDDSQLPKDRFSAERLKGVDSTLKIQPAELGDSAVYLCASSLGRQETQYFGPGTRLLVL.